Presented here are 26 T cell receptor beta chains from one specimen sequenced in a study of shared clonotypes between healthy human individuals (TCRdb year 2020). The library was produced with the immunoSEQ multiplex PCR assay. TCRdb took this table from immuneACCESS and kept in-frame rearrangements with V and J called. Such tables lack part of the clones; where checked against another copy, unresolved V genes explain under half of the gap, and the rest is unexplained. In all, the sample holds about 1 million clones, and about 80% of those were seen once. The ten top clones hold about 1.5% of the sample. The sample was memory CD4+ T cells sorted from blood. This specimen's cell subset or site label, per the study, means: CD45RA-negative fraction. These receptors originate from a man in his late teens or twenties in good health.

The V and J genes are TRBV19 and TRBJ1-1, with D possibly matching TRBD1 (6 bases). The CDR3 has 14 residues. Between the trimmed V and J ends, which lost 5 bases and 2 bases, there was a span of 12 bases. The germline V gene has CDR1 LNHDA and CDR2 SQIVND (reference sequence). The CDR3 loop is CASSPLGGNTEAFF. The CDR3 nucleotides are TGTGCCAGTAGTCCCCTGGGGGGCAACACTGAAGCTTTCTTT.

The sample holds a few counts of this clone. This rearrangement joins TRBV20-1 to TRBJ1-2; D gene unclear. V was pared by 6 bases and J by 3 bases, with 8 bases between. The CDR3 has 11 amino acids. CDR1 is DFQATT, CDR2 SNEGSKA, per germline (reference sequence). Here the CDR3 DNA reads TGCAGTGCCGACTCGGACTATGGCTACACCTTC. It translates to CSADSDYGYTF.

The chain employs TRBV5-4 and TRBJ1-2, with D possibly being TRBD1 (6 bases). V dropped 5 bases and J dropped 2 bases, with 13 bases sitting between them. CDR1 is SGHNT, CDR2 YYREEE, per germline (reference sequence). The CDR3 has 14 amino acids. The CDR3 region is CASRSDRRNYGYTF. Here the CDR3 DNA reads TGTGCCAGCAGAAGTGACAGGCGCAACTATGGCTACACCTTC.

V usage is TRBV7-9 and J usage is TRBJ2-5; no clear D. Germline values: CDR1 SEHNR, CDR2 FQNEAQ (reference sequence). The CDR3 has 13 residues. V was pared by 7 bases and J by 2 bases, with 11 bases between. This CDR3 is CASTRTPQETQYF. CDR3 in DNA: TGTGCCAGCACCCGGACCCCGCAAGAGACCCAGTACTTC.

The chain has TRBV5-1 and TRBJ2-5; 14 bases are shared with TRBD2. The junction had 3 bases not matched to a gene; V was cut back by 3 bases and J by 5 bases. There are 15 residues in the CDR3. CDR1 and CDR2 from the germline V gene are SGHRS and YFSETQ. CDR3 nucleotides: TGCGCCAGCAGCTCCGGGACTAGCGGGGGTGAGACCCAGTACTTC. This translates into CASSSGTSGGETQYF.

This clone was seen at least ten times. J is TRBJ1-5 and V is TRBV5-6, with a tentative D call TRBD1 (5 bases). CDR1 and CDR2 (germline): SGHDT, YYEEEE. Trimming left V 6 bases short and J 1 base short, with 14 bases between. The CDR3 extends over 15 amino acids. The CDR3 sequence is CASNYRGMSNQPQHF. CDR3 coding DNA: TGTGCCAGCAACTATCGGGGGATGAGCAATCAGCCCCAGCATTTT.

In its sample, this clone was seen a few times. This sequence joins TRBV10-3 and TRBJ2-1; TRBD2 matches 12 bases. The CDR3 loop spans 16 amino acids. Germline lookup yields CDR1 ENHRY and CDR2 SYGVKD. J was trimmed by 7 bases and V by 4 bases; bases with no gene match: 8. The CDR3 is CAISGATSGGGNEQFF. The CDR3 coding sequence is TGTGCCATCAGTGGGGCGACTAGCGGGGGAGGAAATGAGCAGTTCTTC.

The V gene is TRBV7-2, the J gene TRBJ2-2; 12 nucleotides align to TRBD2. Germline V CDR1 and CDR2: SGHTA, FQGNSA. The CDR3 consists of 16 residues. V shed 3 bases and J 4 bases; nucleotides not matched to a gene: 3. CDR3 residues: CASSFPGLAGTGELFF. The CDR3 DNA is TGTGCCAGCAGCTTTCCGGGACTAGCGGGCACCGGGGAGCTGTTTTTT.

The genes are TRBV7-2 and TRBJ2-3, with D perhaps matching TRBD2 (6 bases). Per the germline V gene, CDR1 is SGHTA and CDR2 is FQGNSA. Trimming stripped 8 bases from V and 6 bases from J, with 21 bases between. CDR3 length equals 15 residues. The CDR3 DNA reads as TGTGCCAGCCAACTACGGGGGACCGTGGCGGATACGCAGTATTTT. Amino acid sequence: CASQLRGTVADTQYF.

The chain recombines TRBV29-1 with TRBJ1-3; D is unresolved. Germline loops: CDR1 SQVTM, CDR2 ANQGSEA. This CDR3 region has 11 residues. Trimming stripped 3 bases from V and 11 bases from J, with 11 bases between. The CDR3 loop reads CSVDRGNAIYF. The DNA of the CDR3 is TGCAGCGTTGACCGGGGTAATGCCATATATTTT.

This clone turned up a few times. For the CDR3, the DNA is TGTGCCAGCAGTGCCGGACAGGGGTATGAGCTCGCGCATTTT. Translation gives CASSAGQGYELAHF. The V call is TRBV2, the J call TRBJ1-5; 9 nucleotides align to TRBD1. The V gene's germline CDR1 is SNHLY and CDR2 FYNNEI. Unmatched junction bases numbered 13, after V lost 4 bases and J lost 15 bases. CDR3 length: 14 amino acids.

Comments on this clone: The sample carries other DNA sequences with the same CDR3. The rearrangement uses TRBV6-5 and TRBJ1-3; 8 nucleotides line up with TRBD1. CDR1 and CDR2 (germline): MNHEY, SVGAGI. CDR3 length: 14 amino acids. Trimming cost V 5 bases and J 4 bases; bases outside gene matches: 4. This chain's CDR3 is CASSRTGSGNTIYF. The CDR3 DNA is TGTGCCAGCAGTCGGACAGGGTCGGGAAACACCATATATTTT.

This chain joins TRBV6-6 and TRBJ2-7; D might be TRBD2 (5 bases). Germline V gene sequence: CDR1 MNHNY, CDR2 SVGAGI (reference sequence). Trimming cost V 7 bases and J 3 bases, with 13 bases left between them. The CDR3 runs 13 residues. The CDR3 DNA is TGTGCCAGCACCCCCGGACTGAACTACGAGCAGTACTTC. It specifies CASTPGLNYEQYF.

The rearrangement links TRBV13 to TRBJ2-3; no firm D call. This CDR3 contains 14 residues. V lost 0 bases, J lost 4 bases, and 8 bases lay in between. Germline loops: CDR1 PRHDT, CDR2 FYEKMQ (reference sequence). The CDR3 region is CASSLGPRADTQYF. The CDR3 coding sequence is TGTGCCAGCAGCTTAGGCCCCAGAGCAGATACGCAGTATTTT.

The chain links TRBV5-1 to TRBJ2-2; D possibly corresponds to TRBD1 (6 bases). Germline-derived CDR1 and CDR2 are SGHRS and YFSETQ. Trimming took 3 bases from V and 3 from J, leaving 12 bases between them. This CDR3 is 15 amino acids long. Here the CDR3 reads CASSWDNRDTGELFF. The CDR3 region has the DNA TGCGCCAGCAGCTGGGACAATAGGGACACCGGGGAGCTGTTTTTT.

DNA of the CDR3: TGCGCCAGCAGCTTGATGGGCGGTGACAATGAGCAGTTCTTC. This translates into CASSLMGGDNEQFF. V gene TRBV5-1 combines with J gene TRBJ2-1; D ambiguous. The CDR3 runs 14 residues. V was trimmed by 1 base and J by 5 bases, leaving 10 bases between them. CDR1 and CDR2 (germline): SGHRS, YFSETQ.

CDR3 DNA: TGTGCCAGCAGCTTCCGACGAAAAAGCTCCTACAATGAGCAGTTCTTC. Protein sequence: CASSFRRKSSYNEQFF. The V call is TRBV7-9, the J call TRBJ2-1; D is unclear. Germline V lookup: CDR1 SEHNR, CDR2 FQNEAQ (reference sequence). V was trimmed by 3 bases and J by 0 bases, leaving 12 bases between them. The CDR3 spans 16 residues.

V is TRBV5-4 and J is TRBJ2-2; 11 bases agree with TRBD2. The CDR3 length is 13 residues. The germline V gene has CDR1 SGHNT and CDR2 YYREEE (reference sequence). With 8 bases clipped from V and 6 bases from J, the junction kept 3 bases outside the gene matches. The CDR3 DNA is TGTGCCAGTTTAGCGGGAGGGGCCGGGGAGCTGTTTTTT. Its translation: CASLAGGAGELFF.

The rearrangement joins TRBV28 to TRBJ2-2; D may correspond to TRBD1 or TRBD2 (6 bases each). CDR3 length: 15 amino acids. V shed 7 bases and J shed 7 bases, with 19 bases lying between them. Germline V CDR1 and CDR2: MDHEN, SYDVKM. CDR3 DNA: TGTGCCAGCAATCCCTCAGGGGATAGCGGCGGGGAGCTGTTTTTT. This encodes CASNPSGDSGGELFF.

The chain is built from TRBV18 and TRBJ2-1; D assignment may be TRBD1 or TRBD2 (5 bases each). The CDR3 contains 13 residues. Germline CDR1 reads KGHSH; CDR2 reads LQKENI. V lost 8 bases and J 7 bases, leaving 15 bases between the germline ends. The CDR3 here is CASMPGPTNEQFF. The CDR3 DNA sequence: TGTGCCAGCATGCCGGGACCGACTAATGAGCAGTTCTTC.

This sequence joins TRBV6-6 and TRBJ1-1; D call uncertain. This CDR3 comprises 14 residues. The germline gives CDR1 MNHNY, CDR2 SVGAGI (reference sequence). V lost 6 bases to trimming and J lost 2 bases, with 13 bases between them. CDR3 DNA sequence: TGTGCCAGCAGCGATCGAGGGATAAACACTGAAGCTTTCTTT. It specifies CASSDRGINTEAFF.

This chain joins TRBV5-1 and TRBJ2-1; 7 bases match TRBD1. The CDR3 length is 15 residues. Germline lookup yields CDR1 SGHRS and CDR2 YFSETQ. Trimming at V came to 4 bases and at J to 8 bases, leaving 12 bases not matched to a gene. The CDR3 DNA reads TGCGCCAGCAGCGCGACAGGGCTACGGGGTTATGAGCAGTTCTTC. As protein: CASSATGLRGYEQFF.

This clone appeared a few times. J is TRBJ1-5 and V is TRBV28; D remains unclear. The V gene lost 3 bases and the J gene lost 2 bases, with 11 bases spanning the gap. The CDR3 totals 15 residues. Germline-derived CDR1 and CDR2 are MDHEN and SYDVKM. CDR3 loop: CASSFGGVGNQPQHF. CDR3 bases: TGTGCCAGCAGTTTCGGTGGGGTGGGCAATCAGCCCCAGCATTTT.

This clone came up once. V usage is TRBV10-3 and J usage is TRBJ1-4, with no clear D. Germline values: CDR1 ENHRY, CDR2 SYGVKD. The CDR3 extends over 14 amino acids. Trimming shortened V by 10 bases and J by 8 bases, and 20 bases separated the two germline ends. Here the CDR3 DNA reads TGTGCCACAGGTCCATCCGGAGGGAGGGAAAAACTGTTTTTT. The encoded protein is CATGPSGGREKLFF.

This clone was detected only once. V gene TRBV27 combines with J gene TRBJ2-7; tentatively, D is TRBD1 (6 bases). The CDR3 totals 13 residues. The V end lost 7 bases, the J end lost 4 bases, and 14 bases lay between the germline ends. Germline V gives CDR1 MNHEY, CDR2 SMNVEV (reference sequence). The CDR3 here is CASTRGQQYEQYF. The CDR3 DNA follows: TGTGCCAGCACCCGAGGACAGCAATACGAGCAGTACTTC.

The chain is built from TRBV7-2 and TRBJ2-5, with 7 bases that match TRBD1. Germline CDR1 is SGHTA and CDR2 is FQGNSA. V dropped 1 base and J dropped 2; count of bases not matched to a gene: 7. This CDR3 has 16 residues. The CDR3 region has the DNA TGTGCCAGCAGCTTAGGTGTAGGGGGCACGCAAGAGACCCAGTACTTC. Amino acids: CASSLGVGGTQETQYF.